This T cell receptor (beta chain) was captured in a study of Ad26.COV2.S vaccination and SARS-CoV-2 variants. Treatment indicated: some 20 received Ad26.COV2.S at low or high dose, single or two shots; about 5 received placebo; per-sample allocation not given. On day 63 after the first injection, vaccine and placebo recipients gave samples. TCRdb keeps only in-frame clones here, not all; method: immunoSEQ multiplex PCR. The table includes more than 300,000 clones, just over 85% detected once. The study's findings and limits: Vaccine and placebo recipients had similar non-spike TCR breadth.

With respect to this clone: Its antigen is still unknown. At the DNA level, this CDR3 is encoded by other sequences in the same sample as well.

The germline V gene encodes CDR1 GTSNPN and CDR2 SVGIG (reference sequence). V lost 0 bases and J 8 bases, leaving 4 bases between the germline ends. This CDR3 has 11 amino acids. This receptor was taken from a person between 18 and 59 years old who received the Ad26.COV2.S COVID-19 vaccine or a placebo. Sequences were derived from peripheral blood, sampled in a trial of Ad26.COV2.S vaccine versus placebo. The V call is TRBV30, the J call TRBJ1-4, with D hard to call. CDR3 region: CAWSVEEKLFF. DNA of the CDR3: TGTGCCTGGAGTGTTGAGGAAAAACTGTTTTTT.